The present T cell receptor beta chain was sequenced within a study of cytomegalovirus exposure and HLA in healthy donors listed by TCRdb under 2017. In terms of the full investigation: An earlier analysis of approximately 640 of the donors reported 250 to 350 Gb of sequence data and more than 90 million unique TCR beta sequences from roughly 200 million T cells. Roughly 300 gigabases of sequencing data and around 80 million unique TCR sequences made up an early release that covered nearly 650 HLA-typed donors. The genetic ancestry cluster associated with self-reported Caucasian donors included 70% to 85% of the roughly 380 genotyped donors. The study aimed to test whether cataloging public T cell receptors could reveal signatures of past pathogen exposure. The study used immunosequencing to profile the T cell repertoires of approximately 650 subjects and linked those repertoires to cytomegalovirus serostatus. In addition to the first cohort of around 670 subjects, a separate validation cohort of 120 different subjects was used. To predict cytomegalovirus infection status, the study brought together high-throughput TCR immunosequencing, statistical association of individual TCRs with disease status, and machine learning. A later analysis re-examined previously published TCR beta repertoires from more than 650 donors and added high-resolution HLA genotyping to investigate patterns of TCR occurrence. Rather than using new phenotypic data, the later analysis identified candidate immune exposures from TCR beta sequences and from how often those sequences occurred across donors. An earlier analysis of 450 to 750 of the donors used high-throughput TCR beta sequencing to judge whether each TCR beta V gene segment behaved as functional or pseudogenic. Donor age, sex, ethnicity and CMV serostatus were compiled together with the repertoire data. Genome-wide SNP genotypes for about 55% of the roughly 670 donors were used in a later genetic analysis, which treated that subset as a discovery cohort. Every discovery cohort repertoire had been produced on one sequencing platform. Class I and class II HLA loci were covered by the typing at four-digit resolution. The number of donors typed differed by locus, with roughly 629-640 for A, B, C, DRB1 and DQB1, roughly 520 for DQA1, nearly 610 for DPA1, and 400 to 490 for DPB1. Because of strong linkage in the cohort, five DR-DQ haplotypes were treated as single units for association and clustering. On average, around 200,000 unique TCR beta nucleotide sequences were sequenced per donor among a few hundred genotyped donors of the cohort, with around 19% of those sequences being non-productive.

Concerning this clone: It has no known antigen specificity. Base qualities were left out, and no much larger clone turns up one base away.

The library was produced with the immunoSEQ multiplex PCR assay. The multiplex PCR relied on a mix of 60 forward primers for TCR Vbeta segments and 13 reverse primers for TCR Jbeta segments. The CDR3 region of rearranged TCR beta genes was amplified from genomic DNA with a multiplex PCR assay. The Illumina HiSeq System was used to sequence the amplified TCR beta libraries as 87-base-pair reads. The published analysis was carried out like this. A later analysis counted about 76 million unique TCR beta chains across the roughly 700 repertoires, and some 12 million of these chains were shared by at least two donors. Raw reads were error-corrected and collapsed into unique sequences with a nearest-neighbor algorithm that merged closely related sequences to remove PCR and sequencing errors. V, D and J gene segments were assigned by aligning CDR3 sequences to IMGT reference sequences. For a sequence to be retained, a match of at least six nucleotides was required to both a V gene segment and a J gene segment. A rearrangement was called productive if the CDR3 had no stop codons and remained in frame with V and J, and every other rearrangement was called non-productive. Following IMGT convention, CDR3 was defined as the stretch from the second conserved V-encoded cysteine up to the conserved J-encoded phenylalanine. Sequences without an unambiguous match to a single V gene segment were excluded from the earlier analysis of 587 of the donors. An earlier analysis of under 750 of the donors called V segments functional above 56.7% productive rearrangements and segregating when the between-donor standard deviation exceeded 5%. A statistical classification framework was built to diagnose cytomegalovirus status from the catalog of TCR beta chain sequences. In a later analysis, V and J genes were assigned by comparing TCR nucleotide sequences against IMGT/GENE-DB human TR gene sequences. A later analysis assigned CDR3 sequences and most-parsimonious VDJ recombination scenarios with the TCRdist pipeline. In a later analysis, each TCR beta chain was defined by its CDR3 amino acid sequence together with its V-gene family, and reads without a unique V-gene family were excluded. In a later analysis, some 600 highly shared, low-generation-probability nucleotide sequences were removed to address suspected cross-contamination and a sequencing artifact. In a later analysis, a clonal expansion index for each public chain was calculated from normalized within-repertoire ranks of inferred template counts. A later analysis computed generation probabilities with a VDJ recombination model fitted to out-of-frame rearrangements, and checked the results against IGoR. Hypergeometric tests were used in a later analysis to score TCR-TCR, TCR-HLA and TCR-CMV co-occurrence, with a repertoire-size bias correction applied to the TCR pairs. In a later analysis, false discovery rates were estimated by permuting HLA or CMV assignments 20 times. In a later analysis, co-occurring TCRs were grouped using DBSCAN, with TCRdist sequence similarity added in when clustering inside HLA-allele-positive subsets. Repertoires with fewer than 30,000 or more than 120,000 public chains were left out of co-occurrence clustering, as were about five repertoires with anomalous nucleotide sharing. TCRdb provides this immuneACCESS table in a form limited to in-frame rearrangements. Some clones are lacking; in checked studies, under half of them reflect an unresolved V gene, and why the rest are absent is not known. V, J and clone size derive from that table, while D and trimming were established from the DNA sequence. The sample yields some 130,000 clones; over 70% were counted once. Of the sample, roughly 1.5% falls within the top ten clones.

General study outcomes and caveats: Because counts were too low, approximately 15 rarely observed V segments, including chromosome 9 orphons, were excluded from the earlier analysis of 587 of the donors. According to a later analysis, parvovirus B19, influenza, CMV and Epstein-Barr virus appeared linked to several top co-occurrence clusters. Some IMGT-functional V segments, including TRBV6-2 and TRBV6-3, could not be distinguished by the 87-base-pair reads and were therefore excluded. Cytomegalovirus status was reported to be diagnosed by the classifier with high specificity and sensitivity in both the original and validation cohorts. A group of highly shared sequence variants was considered likely to be a technical artifact of the sequencing pipeline. Correlated functional status among segregating V segments might be attributable to linkage disequilibrium, but an unknown experimental factor could not be ruled out. In this cohort, only TCR beta chains were sequenced, and detectable features were limited by the absence of alpha or paired-chain data. An earlier analysis of around 540 of the donors showed that most TCR beta V segments appeared in productive rearrangements either about 87% or about 30% of the time, which broadly matched IMGT annotations. The only immune exposure information available for the cohort was CMV serostatus. In a later analysis, most CMV-associated TCR beta chains were found to appear HLA-restricted, with HLA associations seemingly driven largely by CMV exposure. Assigning TCR associations to individual alleles was difficult when HLA alleles, especially DR and DQ, strongly co-occurred. In the study, 150 to 200 TCR beta chains were listed as associated with cytomegalovirus. Presence/absence analyses assumed roughly uniform sequencing depth across donors, an assumption that may not hold. A further reported finding was that TCR beta sequences accurately predicted the HLA-A and HLA-B alleles for most subjects in the first cohort. Across donors, most TCR sequences were observed very rarely, whereas some public TCRs were present in many individuals. A later analysis found that HLA-associated TCR beta chains were more clonally expanded and had lower generation probabilities than equally common non-associated chains. The authors suggested that the approach could potentially be generalized to other disease states and immunological phenotypes. A later genetic analysis associated a missense DCLRE1C variant with V-gene and J-gene trimming of TCR beta chains, and an independent cohort replicated the association. A few of the identified cytomegalovirus-associated TCR beta chains were confirmed in vitro to be specific for cytomegalovirus antigens. A later genetic analysis reported fewer N-insertions in productive TCRs among donors in an Asian-associated ancestry cluster than the roughly 670-donor mean. At a false discovery rate of 0.05, a later analysis linked about 16,000 TCR beta sequences to specific HLA alleles. A later analysis found that TCR association rates varied across HLA loci, with DRB1 alleles showing the most associated TCRs and HLA-C alleles the fewest. Because some donors lacked HLA typing at each locus, the association tests relied only on the typed subset.

The cohort was made up of hundreds of healthy bone marrow donors. At the time of sampling, all cohort members were nominally healthy, though unrecorded immune exposures were likely present. The donor was CMV seronegative and was included in the group of a few hundred seronegative cohort members. A peripheral blood sample was collected from each donor, and TCR beta sequencing was performed on peripheral blood mononuclear cells. Genomic DNA extraction from the blood cell samples was performed with the Qiagen DNeasy Blood Extraction Kit. Ends trimmed: V by 10 bases, J by 5 bases; bases unmatched to a gene: 12. Based on the germline V gene (reference sequence), the CDR1 and CDR2 sequences are SEHNR and FQNEAQ. Inclusive of the bounding cysteine and phenylalanine, the CDR3 is 15 residues long. Here the CDR3 DNA is all that survives: 45 bases in frame from base 1.

The V and J genes are TRBV7-9 and TRBJ2-2, with 8 middle bases fitting TRBD2. Sequences were obtained from PBMCs. This clonotype was obtained from a woman between 18 and 30 years old in good health and CMV-seronegative. CDR3 sequence: CANTNGSGSTGELFF. The sequenced DNA: TGTGCCAACACGAATGGGAGCGGGAGTACCGGGGAGCTGTTTTTT.